This TCR beta chain was profiled in a study of human T cells and chemical hapten exposure. Study conclusions and caveats: Relative to controls, expanded TCRs formed significantly more large CDR3 similarity clusters. With regard to DPC sensitization, TCRs above 1 in 1000 frequency did not change.

Time point described: patch test 3, about 24 weeks after DPC sensitization. Treatment in this sample: therapeutic diphenylcyclopropenone sensitization with weekly scalp DPC. As regards this clonotype: Its matching antigen is unknown.

MiXCR, run by TCRdb on the RACE reads, gives a single entry per CDR3 protein. The table shows some 79,000 distinct CDR3 sequences, with 9.5% to 14% occurring only once. With V trimmed by 7 bases and J by 3 bases, 10 bases remained unmatched. The germline CDR1 and CDR2 sequences are LGHNT and FRNRAP. There are 16 residues in the CDR3. The V call is TRBV12-5, the J call TRBJ2-4; 9 bases fit TRBD2. The receptor was derived from a woman aged 45-65 years with alopecia areata. Some clones in this sample may be carry-over from other donors' samples. The source material was whole blood, sampled in connection with sensitization to the hapten diphenylcyclopropenone (DPC). CDR3 region: CASAPPGGGGKNIQYF. CDR3 coding DNA: TGTGCTAGTGCCCCCCCCGGCGGGGGGGGCAAAAACATTCAGTACTTC. Filled out from reference TRBV12-5 and TRBJ2-4, the complete variable domain reads DARVTQTPRHKVTEMGQEVTMRCQPILGHNTVFWYRQTMMQGLELLAYFRNRAPLDDSGMPKDRFSAEMPDATLATLKIQPSEPRDSAVYFCASAPPGGGGKNIQYFGAGTRLSVL.